This TCR beta chain appears in the sequencing data of a study of T cell changes during pregnancy in multiple sclerosis. Data came from immunoSEQ multiplex PCR; TCRdb stores just in-frame clones and leaves some out. The table lists 90,000 to 120,000 clones, around 92% of them singletons. Looked up from germline, CDR1 is SGHDT and CDR2 is YYEEEE. The CDR3 contains 14 residues. Trimming stripped 4 bases from V and 0 bases from J, with 10 bases between. The material was peripheral blood, obtained in the third trimester of pregnancy. V is TRBV5-6 and J is TRBJ1-1; D unclear. The sequence was collected from a female donor in good health, enrolled as a control in a pregnancy study. The CDR3 sequence is CASSPLSMNTEAFF. In DNA, the CDR3 is TGTGCCAGCAGCCCTCTATCTATGAACACTGAAGCTTTCTTT. The full variable domain, rest sourced from reference TRBV5-6 and TRBJ1-1, is DAGVTQSPTHLIKTRGQQVTLRCSPKSGHDTVSWYQQALGQGPQFIFQYYEEEERQRGNFPDRFSGHQFPNYSSELNVNALLLGDSALYLCASSPLSMNTEAFFGQGTRLTVV.